The clone carrying this T cell receptor (beta chain) was detected ten times or more. This record comes from a study of identical twins. TCRdb reanalysed the 5' RACE reads using MiXCR and keeps one entry per CDR3 protein. The profile covers under 300,000 distinct CDR3 sequences, with approximately 11% appearing a single time and approximately 4% taken by the ten largest. The V end lost 7 bases, the J end lost 5 bases, and 10 bases lay between the germline ends. The germline V gene has CDR1 MDHEN and CDR2 SYDVKM. The CDR3 is made up of 12 amino acids. The same sample was also studied in work on yellow fever vaccine responses in identical twins.

The rearrangement uses TRBV28 and TRBJ2-3; D gene unclear. The sequencing input was memory (CD45RO+) T cells sorted from blood. This clonotype originated in a woman younger than 35 in good health. The CDR3: CASTQLKDTQYF. For the CDR3, the DNA is TGTGCCAGCACCCAATTAAAAGATACGCAGTATTTT.